This T cell receptor beta chain was observed in a study of CD8 T cells in Susac syndrome. An amount of RNA that ranged from about 0.45 to 1 ug was reverse transcribed with random hexamers. TCRdb reanalysed the immunoSEQ multiplex PCR reads using MiXCR and keeps one entry per CDR3 protein. Here the sample spans about 180,000 distinct CDR3 sequences, approximately 94% being singletons. Per germline, CDR1 SEHNR and CDR2 FQNEAQ (reference sequence). The CDR3 is 13 residues long. With 10 bases removed from V and 2 bases from J, the gap between germline ends came to 12 bases. Sequenced sample: CD4+ T cells from PBMCs. The sequence derives from a human donor with Susac syndrome. The V gene is TRBV7-9, the J gene TRBJ2-1; D gene unclear. The CDR3 DNA sequence: TGTGCCATCGAGCCCCCCCCCTACAATGAGCAGTTCTTC. Its protein product is CAIEPPPYNEQFF.